This is a list of T cell receptor beta chains from one sample in a study of cytomegalovirus exposure and HLA in healthy donors. Measured with immunoSEQ multiplex PCR; TCRdb has only the in-frame clones, and not every one. The sample lists a few hundred thousand clones; 80% were seen once. Source material: PBMCs. The receptors stem from a girl aged 2 to 9 in good health and CMV-seronegative. CDR3s include the opening cysteine and the closing phenylalanine or tryptophan. The D gene is left open where the match is weak. Where a row states a size, it is once, few, many or the class of an expanded clone; other rows omit it.

>-|TRBJ2-1|TRBV7-2|15|-
CASSLGRRTNNEQFF
TGTGCCAGCAGCTTAGGAAGGAGGACTAACAATGAGCAGTTCTTC
>-|TRBJ1-3|TRBV28|14|-
CASLGGVSGNTIYF
TGTGCCAGCCTCGGAGGGGTCTCTGGAAACACCATATATTTT
>few|TRBJ1-1|TRBV4-1|13|-
CASSPDRSTEAFF
TGCGCCAGCAGCCCCGATCGTAGCACTGAAGCTTTCTTT
>few|TRBJ2-3|TRBV28|18|TRBD1
CASSPPNPGTGGAYTQYF
TGTGCCAGCAGCCCACCTAACCCCGGGACAGGGGGCGCATATACGCAGTATTTT
>-|TRBJ2-7|TRBV30|14|-
CAWSFRDWGNEQYF
TGTGCCTGGAGTTTCCGGGACTGGGGCAACGAGCAGTACTTC
>-|TRBJ2-2|TRBV2|17|TRBD2
CASSPTSGRPNTGELFF
TGTGCCAGCAGTCCGACTAGCGGGAGGCCCAACACCGGGGAGCTGTTTTTT
>-|TRBJ2-7|TRBV6-5|14|TRBD1
CASSFRQGAPEQYF
TGTGCCAGCAGTTTCCGACAGGGGGCCCCCGAGCAGTACTTC
>few|TRBJ2-7|TRBV5-5|14|TRBD1
CASKLGTGDDEQYF
TGTGCCAGCAAACTCGGGACAGGGGATGACGAGCAGTACTTC
>-|TRBJ1-2|TRBV2|12|-
CASEASSDGYTF
TGTGCCAGCGAAGCCTCCTCGGATGGCTACACCTTC
>-|TRBJ1-1|TRBV5-5|17|TRBD1
CASSPSPTGTRNTEAFF
TGTGCCAGCAGCCCCTCACCGACAGGGACCAGGAACACTGAAGCTTTCTTT
>-|TRBJ2-1|TRBV2|15|-
CAGGTDNLSYNEQFF
TGTGCCGGGGGGACGGACAACCTTTCCTACAATGAGCAGTTCTTC
>-|TRBJ1-2|TRBV28|17|TRBD1
CASSSTLDRASGYGYTF
TGTGCCAGCAGTTCCACCCTCGACAGGGCTTCTGGGTATGGCTACACCTTC
>few|TRBJ2-1|TRBV5-5|14|TRBD1
CASSRDRRPNEQFF
TGTGCCAGCAGTCGGGACAGGAGGCCCAATGAGCAGTTCTTC
>few|TRBJ2-7|TRBV6-6|16|TRBD2
CASSYAAGGLSYEQYF
TGTGCCAGCAGTTACGCGGCGGGAGGGCTGTCCTACGAGCAGTACTTC
>-|TRBJ2-2|TRBV28|14|-
CASSLLGEFGELFF
TGTGCCAGCAGTTTACTAGGCGAATTCGGGGAGCTGTTTTTT
>-|TRBJ1-2|TRBV28|13|TRBD1
CASRTGQDYGYTF
TGTGCCAGCAGAACGGGACAGGACTATGGCTACACCTTC
>few|TRBJ2-5|TRBV27|14|TRBD2
CASSFSGGGETQYF
TGTGCCAGCAGTTTTAGCGGGGGCGGGGAGACCCAGTACTTC
>-|TRBJ2-7|TRBV6-5|13|-
CASMSAGPFEQYF
TGTGCCAGCATGTCCGCTGGCCCGTTCGAGCAGTACTTC
>-|TRBJ2-2|TRBV25-1|12|-
CASNRNTGELFF
TGTGCCAGCAACAGGAACACCGGGGAGCTGTTTTTT
>-|TRBJ2-6|TRBV16|19|-
CASSHVDRVLASGANVLTF
TGTGCCAGCAGCCATGTGGACAGAGTCTTAGCCTCTGGGGCCAACGTCCTGACTTTC
>-|TRBJ2-2|TRBV2|14|TRBD2
CASKQREIAGELFF
TGTGCCAGCAAGCAGCGGGAGATCGCCGGGGAGCTGTTTTTT
>-|TRBJ1-2|TRBV7-9|15|TRBD1
CASSIGDRDHYGYTF
TGTGCCAGCAGCATAGGGGACAGGGATCACTATGGCTACACCTTC
>-|TRBJ2-7|TRBV27|17|TRBD1
CASSFMRTGGYPYEQYF
TGTGCCAGCAGTTTCATGAGGACAGGGGGTTATCCTTACGAGCAGTACTTC
>-|TRBJ1-1|TRBV27|13|-
CASRIAMNTEAFF
TGTGCCAGCAGGATCGCTATGAACACTGAAGCTTTCTTT
>-|TRBJ1-2|TRBV4-2|15|TRBD1
CASSPRTGSIYGYTF
TGTGCCAGCAGCCCGAGGACAGGTTCTATCTATGGCTACACCTTC
>-|TRBJ1-2|TRBV4-2|17|TRBD1
CASSLLPPGQGTNGYTF
TGTGCCAGCAGCCTCTTACCTCCGGGACAGGGGACCAATGGCTACACCTTC
>-|TRBJ1-2|TRBV7-9|18|TRBD1
CASSLATLLGDRSYGYTF
TGTGCCAGCAGCTTAGCCACCCTGTTAGGGGACAGGTCCTATGGCTACACCTTC
>-|TRBJ2-7|TRBV9|15|TRBD1
CASSGGPGQPYEQYF
TGTGCCAGCAGCGGGGGCCCGGGACAGCCATACGAGCAGTACTTC
>-|TRBJ1-5|TRBV18|18|TRBD1
CASSPRTGGLGSNQPQHF
TGTGCCAGCTCACCACGGACAGGGGGCTTAGGCTCGAATCAGCCCCAGCATTTT
>-|TRBJ2-5|TRBV28|13|-
CASSFSQERAQYF
TGTGCCAGCAGTTTCAGTCAGGAGAGGGCCCAGTACTTC
>-|TRBJ2-5|TRBV2|13|-
CASSGLGLGSQYF
TGTGCCAGCAGTGGACTGGGTCTCGGGTCCCAGTACTTC
>few|TRBJ2-7|TRBV7-8|14|TRBD1
CASSFGTGSYEQYF
TGTGCCAGCAGCTTTGGGACAGGGTCCTACGAGCAGTACTTC
>-|TRBJ2-3|TRBV10-3|15|-
CAISAAGRLTDTQYF
TGTGCCATCAGTGCTGCGGGGCGTCTAACAGATACGCAGTATTTT
>once|TRBJ1-2|TRBV9|15|TRBD1
CASSVATGGIYGYTF
TGTGCCAGCAGCGTAGCAACAGGGGGGATCTATGGCTACACCTTC
>-|TRBJ2-3|TRBV6-1|15|TRBD1
CASKLQGGRTDTQYF
TGTGCCAGCAAACTACAGGGGGGAAGGACAGATACGCAGTATTTT
>few|TRBJ2-3|TRBV27|15|-
CASSLLLGGVDTQYF
TGTGCCAGCAGTTTATTATTAGGGGGTGTGGATACGCAGTATTTT
>-|TRBJ1-5|TRBV2|15|-
CASSVRWQSNQPQHF
TGTGCCAGCAGTGTCCGATGGCAGTCCAATCAGCCCCAGCATTTT
>-|TRBJ2-7|TRBV29-1|14|-
CSVLAETSSYEQYF
TGCAGCGTTTTGGCAGAGACAAGCTCCTACGAGCAGTACTTC
>few|TRBJ2-5|TRBV11-2|15|TRBD2
CASSLVWRELETQYF
TGTGCCAGCAGCTTAGTCTGGCGGGAGTTAGAGACCCAGTACTTC
>-|TRBJ2-2|TRBV2|12|TRBD1
CASSADRGLVFF
TGTGCCAGCAGTGCGGACAGGGGGTTGGTGTTTTTT
>-|TRBJ1-1|TRBV5-6|12|-
CASSHGGPEAFF
TGTGCCAGCAGCCACGGGGGTCCCGAAGCTTTCTTT
>-|TRBJ2-5|TRBV19|15|-
CASTKTRVVGETQYF
TGTGCCAGTACCAAAACGAGGGTGGTTGGAGAGACCCAGTACTTC
>-|TRBJ1-2|TRBV6-6|12|-
CASLQGIEGYTF
TGTGCCAGCCTTCAGGGGATAGAGGGCTACACCTTC
>-|TRBJ2-1|TRBV9|15|-
CASSVTGGEYDEQFF
TGTGCCAGCAGCGTTACAGGAGGGGAGTACGATGAGCAGTTCTTC
>-|TRBJ1-2|TRBV4-2|14|TRBD1
CASSPQGAASFSTF
TGTGCCAGCAGCCCGCAGGGGGCGGCAAGTTTCTCCACCTTC